The 7 T cell receptor beta chains listed next were all sequenced from one sample in a study of vaccination effects on CD4 cells after COVID-19. Sequencing followed a ViraFEST assay step that expanded antigen-specific CD4+ T cells with viral peptide pools. The authors isolated CD4+ T cells after ten to eleven days of culture. Infection with SARS-CoV-2 occurred in the person between March and December 2020, and PCR confirmed it. Assay used: immunoSEQ multiplex PCR; TCRdb lists only in-frame clones, some missing. Of under 65,000 clones listed, under 80% are singletons. These receptors have no known antigen. The material was CD4+ T cells from PBMCs cultured with HIV peptides, obtained before COVID-19 vaccination. Regarding subset: HIV-1 Nef peptide pool negative control/reference culture. These receptors all stem from a human donor who had a prior SARS-CoV-2 infection.

The chain recombines TRBV6-1 with TRBJ2-1; possibly TRBD2 for D (5 bases). CDR3 length: 13 residues. Germline CDR1 is MNHNS and CDR2 is SASEGT. Trimming took 2 bases from V and 7 from J, leaving 9 bases between them. CDR3 region: CASSESGENEQFF. As DNA, the CDR3 is TGTGCCAGCAGTGAATCCGGGGAAAATGAGCAGTTCTTC.

The V gene is TRBV5-6, the J gene TRBJ2-7; D is undetermined. Germline V gives CDR1 SGHDT, CDR2 YYEEEE. The CDR3 runs to 15 residues. V was trimmed by 3 bases and J by 6 bases, leaving 19 bases between them. The CDR3 loop reads CASSSVDGYNGEQYF. CDR3 nucleotide sequence: TGTGCCAGCAGCTCAGTAGACGGATATAACGGCGAGCAGTACTTC.

This clone was counted only a few times. This rearrangement joins TRBV5-1 to TRBJ2-2, with a weak D call TRBD1 (5 bases). Per the germline V gene, CDR1 is SGHRS and CDR2 is YFSETQ. CDR3 length equals 17 residues. Trimming removed 1 base from V and 6 bases from J, with 19 bases in between. CDR3 loop: CASSLISGFIKSGELFF. In nucleotides, the CDR3 is TGCGCCAGCAGCTTGATTTCAGGGTTCATCAAATCCGGGGAGCTGTTTTTT.

This sequence joins TRBV24-1 and TRBJ2-5; D is ambiguous. V gave up 1 base and J gave up 5 bases, with 7 bases separating them. The germline V gene has CDR1 KGHDR and CDR2 SFDVKD. The CDR3 has 13 amino acids. The CDR3: CATSDFLGETQYF. CDR3 coding DNA: TGTGCCACCAGTGATTTTCTTGGGGAGACCCAGTACTTC.

The rearrangement links TRBV5-1 to TRBJ2-7; 7 nucleotides agree with TRBD2. The ends lost 6 bases at V and 6 bases at J; junction bases unmatched: 12. The CDR3 consists of 14 residues. Germline lookup yields CDR1 SGHRS and CDR2 YFSETQ. The CDR3 is CASKLLPGGSEQYF. Here the CDR3 DNA reads TGCGCCAGCAAACTCTTGCCGGGGGGTTCCGAGCAGTACTTC.

This clone came up a few times. This chain uses TRBV5-5 with TRBJ2-6; D is uncertain. V shed 9 bases and J shed 2 bases, with 12 bases lying between them. The CDR3 has 14 amino acids. Germline loops: CDR1 SGHKS, CDR2 YYEKEE (reference sequence). The CDR3 is CATASLAGANVLTF. The CDR3 DNA sequence: TGTGCCACAGCATCGTTGGCTGGGGCCAACGTCCTGACTTTC.

The chain joins TRBV3-1 (or the pseudogene TRBV3-2) to TRBJ1-1, with D possibly being TRBD1 (5 bases). Trimming took 4 bases from V and 4 from J, leaving 13 bases between them. The germline gives CDR1 LGHDT, CDR2 YNNKEL (reference sequence). This CDR3 comprises 14 residues. CDR3 region: CASSPFGGVTEAFF. CDR3 nucleotides: TGTGCCAGCAGCCCCTTCGGGGGAGTCACTGAAGCTTTCTTT.